The clone carrying this T cell receptor (beta chain) was detected once. Its antigen is unknown. The entry originates in a study of CD8 T cells in ankylosing spondylitis. Study-wide results and caveats: Some motif variants had been reported before (in reactive arthritis synovial fluid and blood). Significant enrichment of disease-linked clones was reported in matched ankylosing spondylitis synovial fluid. It appeared that ankylosing spondylitis blood was characterized by a TCR beta motif of about 8 highly homologous variants.

TCRdb ran MiXCR on the 5' RACE reads and lists one entry per CDR3 protein. Of fewer than 550,000 distinct CDR3 sequences in the sample, approximately 5.3% were seen once. The CDR3 spans 12 residues. V was trimmed by 3 bases and J by 9 bases, leaving 15 bases between them. Germline V lookup: CDR1 GTSNPN, CDR2 SVGIG (reference sequence). The clonotype comes from a male donor with ankylosing spondylitis. The chain uses TRBV30 and TRBJ2-7; maybe TRBD2 (6 bases). Input material: blood, either unsorted or a sorted T cell fraction (not recorded which). The CDR3 spells CAWSAPDGGQYF. The DNA for the CDR3 is TGTGCCTGGAGCGCCCCTGACGGGGGGCAGTACTTC.